This T cell receptor (beta chain) was sequenced for a study of blood T cell repertoires in COVID-19. Whole-study context: Samples representing acute and convalescent COVID-19 were sourced from the United States, Italy and Spain.

The V and J ends lost 6 bases and 0 bases respectively, with 15 bases between them. The germline V gene encodes CDR1 SNHLY and CDR2 FYNNEI. This CDR3 is built from 16 residues. Under the authors' procedure: Reference gene primer amplification gave estimated nucleated cell counts. The repertoire was sequenced with immunoSEQ multiplex PCR; TCRdb's copy has only in-frame clones and lacks some. V and J calls and clone size are given by that table; D and trimming were obtained from the DNA. Counted here are tens of thousands of clones, approximately 80% occurring once; the ten biggest clones make up 18%. The specimen was peripheral blood. This sequence was found in a man aged 55-75 years with acute or convalescent COVID-19. V and J are TRBV2 and TRBJ2-4; tentatively, D is TRBD1 (7 bases). CDR3 in DNA: TGTGCCAGCAGAGGGGGCGGGACAGTAGCCAAAAACATTCAGTACTTC. Its protein product is CASRGGGTVAKNIQYF.